This T cell receptor (beta chain) was sequenced for a study of T cells in Graves' hyperthyroidism and ophthalmopathy. The study enrolled patients aged 18 to 65 with newly diagnosed hyperthyroidism of under 2 months' duration. This clonotype was detected many times. The CDR3 regions of TCR beta were amplified from RNA transcripts. HTBI primers drove first-round RT-PCR of the TCR CDR3. TCRdb ran MiXCR on the multiplex PCR reads and lists one entry per CDR3 protein. The repertoire consists of about 840,000 distinct CDR3 sequences, with over 35% occurring once and the leading ten covering approximately 8.7%. V dropped 1 base and J dropped 5 bases, with 10 bases sitting between them. This CDR3 has 13 residues. Germline lookup yields CDR1 SGHRS and CDR2 YFSETQ.

What was sequenced was blood. This clonotype was sampled from a young man with Graves' hyperthyroidism. The chain combines TRBV5-1 with TRBJ2-7, with D possibly called TRBD1 or TRBD2 (5 bases each). The CDR3 DNA sequence: TGCGCCAGCAGCTTGTCCAGGGACCACGAGCAGTACTTC. Amino acids: CASSLSRDHEQYF.